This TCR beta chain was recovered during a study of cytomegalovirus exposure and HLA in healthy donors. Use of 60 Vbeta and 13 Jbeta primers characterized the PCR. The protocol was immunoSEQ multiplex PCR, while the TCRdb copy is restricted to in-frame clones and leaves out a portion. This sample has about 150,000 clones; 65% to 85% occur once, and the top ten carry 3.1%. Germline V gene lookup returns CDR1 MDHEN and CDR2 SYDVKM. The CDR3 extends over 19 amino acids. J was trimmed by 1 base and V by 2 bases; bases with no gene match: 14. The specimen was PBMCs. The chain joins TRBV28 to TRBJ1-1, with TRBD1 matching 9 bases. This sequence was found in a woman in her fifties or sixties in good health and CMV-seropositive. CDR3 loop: CASSLPNPGTGSRNTEAFF. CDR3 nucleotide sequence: TGTGCCAGCAGTTTACCCAACCCCGGGACAGGGTCGCGGAACACTGAAGCTTTCTTT.